One and the same sample provided the 8 T cell receptor beta chains below, sequenced in a study of CD8 T cells in Susac syndrome. RNA amounts of roughly 0.5 to 1 ug underwent reverse transcription with random hexamers. MiXCR, run by TCRdb on the immunoSEQ multiplex PCR reads, gives a single entry per CDR3 protein. The repertoire holds around 69,000 distinct CDR3 sequences, with 96% as singletons. The sample consisted of CD4+ T cells from PBMCs. These receptors all stem from a human donor with multiple sclerosis.

The chain links TRBV5-4 to TRBJ2-7; 8 bases map to TRBD2. Germline CDR1 and CDR2: SGHNT and YYREEE (reference sequence). There are 15 residues in the CDR3. V shed 3 bases and J 3 bases; nucleotides not matched to a gene: 8. The CDR3 loop reads CASSSGTRSFYEQYF. The CDR3 bases are TGTGCCAGCAGCTCCGGGACTAGGTCCTTCTACGAGCAGTACTTC.

This sequence joins TRBV9 and TRBJ1-6, with D possibly TRBD1 on 6 matching bases. Germline V gene lookup returns CDR1 SGDLS and CDR2 YYNGEE. This CDR3 comprises 17 residues. The germline V and J ends were trimmed by 0 bases and 10 bases, with 20 bases remaining between them. The DNA for the CDR3 is TGTGCCAGCAGCGTAGGACAAATGGACAGAGGACGGTCACCCCTCCACTTT. The encoded protein is CASSVGQMDRGRSPLHF.

The chain combines TRBV3-1 with TRBJ2-5; 16 nucleotides agree with TRBD2. With V trimmed by 3 bases and J by 2 bases, 3 bases remained unmatched. CDR1 is LGHDT, CDR2 YNNKEL, per germline (reference sequence). The CDR3 covers 17 residues. The CDR3 bases are TGTGCCAGCAGCCAGGGACTAGCGGGGGGGCGTCAAGAGACCCAGTACTTC. This translates into CASSQGLAGGRQETQYF.

This chain joins TRBV3-1 and TRBJ2-5; tentative D call: TRBD1 (6 bases). This CDR3 is built from 14 residues. V lost 4 bases to trimming and J lost 7 bases, with 16 bases between them. The germline gives CDR1 LGHDT, CDR2 YNNKEL (reference sequence). The CDR3 sequence: CASSLRSGEWTQYF. In DNA, the CDR3 is TGTGCCAGCAGCCTAAGATCAGGGGAGTGGACCCAGTACTTC.

The chain recombines TRBV6-5 with TRBJ2-7; TRBD1 matches at 10 bases. In germline, CDR1 is MNHEY, CDR2 SVGAGI. The CDR3 has 14 amino acids. V shed 5 bases and J 7 bases; nucleotides not matched to a gene: 8. This CDR3 is CASSTRQGAEEQYF. DNA for the CDR3: TGTGCCAGCAGTACACGACAGGGGGCAGAGGAGCAGTACTTC.

The genes are TRBV20-1 and TRBJ2-1; D assignment may be TRBD1 or TRBD2 (6 bases each). Trimming took off 5 bases at V and 10 bases at J, with 18 bases between the two ends. Germline V lookup: CDR1 DFQATT, CDR2 SNEGSKA (reference sequence). The CDR3 has 13 amino acids. The CDR3 nucleotides read TGCAGTGCTTCGGGGGCCCCTATGTGGGAGCAGTTCTTC. Its protein is CSASGAPMWEQFF.

The chain has TRBV27 and TRBJ2-3, with D possibly being TRBD2 (6 bases). Germline V gene lookup returns CDR1 MNHEY and CDR2 SMNVEV (reference sequence). Trimming stripped 10 bases from V and 1 base from J, with 15 bases between. This CDR3 comprises 14 residues. Here the CDR3 reads CATSRSGGTDTQYF. The DNA of the CDR3 is TGTGCCACGTCGCGGTCGGGGGGCACAGATACGCAGTATTTT.

This chain joins TRBV7-2 and TRBJ1-6, with 9 bases lining up with TRBD1. Unmatched junction bases numbered 9, after V lost 3 bases and J lost 9 bases. CDR3 length: 16 residues. Looked up from germline, CDR1 is SGHTA and CDR2 is FQGNSA. CDR3 nucleotides: TGTGCCAGCAGCTTCAGGGACAGGGTCGGAATTTCACCCCTCCACTTT. Protein: CASSFRDRVGISPLHF.